This note documents a single T cell receptor (beta chain) sequence. Other DNA sequences in this specimen translate into the identical CDR3. The repertoire was sequenced with immunoSEQ multiplex PCR; TCRdb's copy has only in-frame clones and lacks some. The sample lists around 170,000 clones; 70% to 90% were seen once. The data are from a study of control samples from healthy donors and cancer patients. V shed 0 bases and J shed 0 bases, with 4 bases lying between them. From germline, CDR1 is SGHRS and CDR2 YFSETQ. CDR3 length: 13 residues. The receptor comes from a woman aged 25 to 39 in good health. This chain joins TRBV5-1 and TRBJ2-7; D remains unclear. Sample: blood. The CDR3 coding sequence is TGCGCCAGCAGCTTGGGCAGCTCCTACGAGCAGTACTTC. Amino acid sequence: CASSLGSSYEQYF. The full variable domain, rest sourced from reference TRBV5-1 and TRBJ2-7, is KAGVTQTPRYLIKTRGQQVTLSCSPISGHRSVSWYQQTPGQGLQFLFEYFSETQRNKGNFPGRFSGRQFSNSRSEMNVSTLELGDSALYLCASSLGSSYEQYFGPGTRLTVT.